This TCR beta chain was identified in a study of T cell responses to AZD1222 COVID-19 vaccine. Overall study findings and caveats: AZD1222 recipients seropositive at baseline numbered only 5 to 7. Two AZD1222 doses significantly raised spike-specific TCR breadth and depth over controls. Targeting of unmutated variant regions was reportedly seen in nearly half of spike-specific TCRs.

The CDR3 length is 14 residues. CDR1 LNHDA and CDR2 SQIVND come from the germline V gene (reference sequence). V shed 3 bases and J shed 3 bases, with 12 bases lying between them. This clone has only a few counts. Its antigen remains unknown. TCRdb's copy holds only in-frame clones and misses some; the assay was immunoSEQ multiplex PCR. Of about 160,000 clones in the sample, under 95% were seen once. The clonotype was recovered from an adult in good health. The chain has TRBV19 and TRBJ2-7, with D unresolved. This material consisted of peripheral blood, taken on day 0 of AZD1222 vaccination. The CDR3 bases are TGTGCCAGTAGTATGGGCATCAGGCTCTACGAGCAGTACTTC. Translated: CASSMGIRLYEQYF.